This is a list of T cell receptor beta chains from one sample in a study of CD8+CD57+ T cells in acquired aplastic anemia. TCRdb re-called the reads through MiXCR, storing one row per CDR3 protein. Among 200,000 to 250,000 distinct CDR3 sequences listed, around 63% were seen once. Material for sequencing was sorted CD4+, CD8+, or CD8+CD57+ T cells (not recorded which) from PBMCs. The receptors were sampled from a human donor in good health. CDR3s include the opening cysteine and the closing phenylalanine or tryptophan. D genes are given only for firm matches. Expanded clones are given a class, and other clones once, few, many or no size at all.

j_gene: TRBJ1-5; d_gene: .; v_gene: TRBV19; abundance: .; CDR3nt: TGTGCCAGTAGTATTTGGAGGGTCCGAAATCAGCCCCAGCATTTT; CDR3aa: CASSIWRVRNQPQHF
j_gene: TRBJ2-3; d_gene: TRBD2; v_gene: TRBV9; abundance: .; CDR3nt: TGTGCCAGCAGCCCCAGTGGGGGGGACACAGATACGCAGTATTTT; CDR3aa: CASSPSGGDTDTQYF
j_gene: TRBJ2-7; d_gene: TRBD2; v_gene: TRBV4-2; abundance: many; CDR3nt: TGTGCCAGCAGCCCCCGGACTAGCTTTGACTACGAGCAGTACTTC; CDR3aa: CASSPRTSFDYEQYF
j_gene: TRBJ1-2; d_gene: .; v_gene: TRBV24-1; abundance: .; CDR3nt: TGTGCCACCAGTGACCTAGGGCGGACAGTATCCTTC; CDR3aa: CATSDLGRTVSF
j_gene: TRBJ2-3; d_gene: .; v_gene: TRBV7-3; abundance: .; CDR3nt: TGTGCCAGCAGCACGGGGACCGGTAGGCAGTATTTT; CDR3aa: CASSTGTGRQYF
j_gene: TRBJ2-7; d_gene: .; v_gene: TRBV20-1; abundance: many; CDR3nt: TGCAGTGCCCCTGGGGGGGGGGCCTCCGAGCAGTACTTC; CDR3aa: CSAPGGGASEQYF
j_gene: TRBJ1-2; d_gene: .; v_gene: TRBV6-1; abundance: many; CDR3nt: TGTGCCAGCAGTGAGTTTTGGGGGGCGGATGGCTACACCTTC; CDR3aa: CASSEFWGADGYTF
j_gene: TRBJ2-7; d_gene: TRBD1; v_gene: TRBV7-2; abundance: .; CDR3nt: TGTGCCAGCCGACAGGGGGCCTACGAGCAGTACTTC; CDR3aa: CASRQGAYEQYF
j_gene: TRBJ2-7; d_gene: .; v_gene: TRBV24-1; abundance: .; CDR3nt: TGTGCCACCAGTGATTCGGGGGAGTTCGAGCAGTACTTC; CDR3aa: CATSDSGEFEQYF
j_gene: TRBJ2-5; d_gene: .; v_gene: TRBV6-1; abundance: .; CDR3nt: TGTGCCAGCAGTCGGGGGTACCAAGAGACCCAGTACTTC; CDR3aa: CASSRGYQETQYF
j_gene: TRBJ1-4; d_gene: TRBD1; v_gene: TRBV15; abundance: .; CDR3nt: TGTGCCACCAGCAGGACAGGGCTTGGGGAAAAACTGTTTTTT; CDR3aa: CATSRTGLGEKLFF
j_gene: TRBJ1-1; d_gene: .; v_gene: TRBV7-2; abundance: few; CDR3nt: TGTGCCAGCAGCGGACTGGGGGCCCTGAACACTGAAGCTTTCTTT; CDR3aa: CASSGLGALNTEAFF
j_gene: TRBJ1-2; d_gene: .; v_gene: TRBV19; abundance: .; CDR3nt: TGTGCCAGTAGTATGGGCCAGGGTCACACCTTC; CDR3aa: CASSMGQGHTF
j_gene: TRBJ1-6; d_gene: .; v_gene: TRBV9; abundance: .; CDR3nt: TGTGCCAGCAGCCCGAGGGGGGGTCTGGATTCACCCCTCCACTTT; CDR3aa: CASSPRGGLDSPLHF
j_gene: TRBJ2-1; d_gene: .; v_gene: TRBV20-1; abundance: .; CDR3nt: TGCAGTGCTAGCAGGAGTACCAGCTCCTACAATGAGCAGTTCTTC; CDR3aa: CSASRSTSSYNEQFF
j_gene: TRBJ2-3; d_gene: .; v_gene: TRBV14; abundance: .; CDR3nt: TGTGCCAGCAGCCAAGTAGGGGGAGGCACAGATACGCAGTATTTT; CDR3aa: CASSQVGGGTDTQYF
j_gene: TRBJ2-7; d_gene: .; v_gene: TRBV12-3/TRBV12-4; abundance: .; CDR3nt: TGTGCCAGCAGTTTGGGCGGTTTCTACGAGCAGTACTTC; CDR3aa: CASSLGGFYEQYF
j_gene: TRBJ1-1; d_gene: .; v_gene: TRBV15; abundance: .; CDR3nt: TGTGCCACCAGCAGCGGCTCAGATGCGAACACTGAAGCTTTCTTT; CDR3aa: CATSSGSDANTEAFF
j_gene: TRBJ2-1; d_gene: .; v_gene: TRBV24-1; abundance: many; CDR3nt: TGTGCCACCAGTGATTTAGGGCTCAATGAGCAGTTCTTC; CDR3aa: CATSDLGLNEQFF
j_gene: TRBJ2-7; d_gene: .; v_gene: TRBV12-3/TRBV12-4; abundance: .; CDR3nt: TGTGCCAGCAGTTTAACTAACTCCTACGAGCAGTACTTC; CDR3aa: CASSLTNSYEQYF
j_gene: TRBJ2-7; d_gene: TRBD1; v_gene: TRBV7-8; abundance: .; CDR3nt: TGTGCCAGCAGCGCAACAGGGGGAGTCTACGAGCAGTACTTC; CDR3aa: CASSATGGVYEQYF
j_gene: TRBJ1-5; d_gene: .; v_gene: TRBV15; abundance: few; CDR3nt: TGTGCCACCAGCAGAGAATGGACAGCTAATCAGCCCCAGCATTTT; CDR3aa: CATSREWTANQPQHF
j_gene: TRBJ1-1; d_gene: TRBD1; v_gene: TRBV24-1; abundance: .; CDR3nt: TGTGCCACCAGTGATGAGAGGACAGGGGAAGCTTTCTTT; CDR3aa: CATSDERTGEAFF
j_gene: TRBJ2-3; d_gene: TRBD2; v_gene: TRBV18; abundance: .; CDR3nt: TGTGCCAGCTCACCCCCAGGGAGCGGGAGGGCCGGAGATACGCAGTATTTT; CDR3aa: CASSPPGSGRAGDTQYF
j_gene: TRBJ2-7; d_gene: TRBD1; v_gene: TRBV10-1; abundance: .; CDR3nt: TGCGCCACCGCGGACAGGGGTTCCTACGAGCAGTACTTC; CDR3aa: CATADRGSYEQYF
j_gene: TRBJ2-7; d_gene: .; v_gene: TRBV7-3; abundance: .; CDR3nt: TGTGCCAGCAGCTTAACGAGGCGGGACGAGCAGTACTTC; CDR3aa: CASSLTRRDEQYF
j_gene: TRBJ2-7; d_gene: TRBD2; v_gene: TRBV9; abundance: many; CDR3nt: TGTGCCAGCAGCGCCAGTGGGGGGGGTACCTACGAGCAGTACTTC; CDR3aa: CASSASGGGTYEQYF
j_gene: TRBJ1-4; d_gene: .; v_gene: TRBV19; abundance: .; CDR3nt: TGTGCCAGTAGAGGCCGAACACTGTTTTTT; CDR3aa: CASRGRTLFF
j_gene: TRBJ1-6; d_gene: .; v_gene: TRBV12-3/TRBV12-4; abundance: .; CDR3nt: TGTGCCAGCACTTTCAATACAGGGATAGGGTCACCCCTCCACTTT; CDR3aa: CASTFNTGIGSPLHF
j_gene: TRBJ2-2; d_gene: TRBD2; v_gene: TRBV7-2; abundance: many; CDR3nt: TGTGCCAGCAGCTTAATAGCGGGGGGGCCGGACACCGGGGAGCTGTTTTTT; CDR3aa: CASSLIAGGPDTGELFF